A selection of T cell receptor beta chains follows, all from one sample in a study of blood T cell repertoires in COVID-19. Here immunoSEQ multiplex PCR was the method, and the copy in TCRdb shows in-frame clones only, minus some. This table has 400,000 to 450,000 clones, more than 80% appearing once. Specimen: PBMCs or T cells enriched from blood (not recorded which). These receptors came from a man aged 30 to 39 who had recovered from COVID-19. Each CDR3 is given with its conserved first and last residue. Fields, in order: D gene, CDR3 length, clone size, V gene, J gene, CDR3 protein, CDR3 DNA. The D gene is left open where the match is weak. Expanded clones get a size class; other rows say once, few or many, or leave the size out.

>TRBD2|16|-|TRBV3-1/TRBV3-2|TRBJ2-5
CASSQFPLAGEETQYF
TGTGCCAGCAGCCAATTCCCTCTAGCGGGAGAAGAGACCCAGTACTTC
>TRBD2|15|-|TRBV10-2|TRBJ2-7
CASSESTSGPYEQYF
TGCGCCAGCAGTGAGTCAACTAGCGGACCCTACGAGCAGTACTTC
>TRBD1|16|few|TRBV9|TRBJ1-5
CASSVGGQGGDQPQHF
TGTGCCAGCAGCGTAGGAGGACAGGGTGGCGATCAGCCCCAGCATTTT
>TRBD1|15|-|TRBV28|TRBJ1-2
CASSQGQGTKAGYTF
TGTGCCAGCAGTCAAGGACAGGGGACAAAAGCTGGCTACACCTTC
>TRBD2|17|-|TRBV28|TRBJ2-1
CASSSAGVGGRAYEQFF
TGTGCCAGCAGTTCCGCCGGGGTTGGCGGGAGGGCTTATGAGCAGTTCTTC
>TRBD2|15|-|TRBV18|TRBJ2-7
CASSPGLAGTYEQYF
TGTGCCAGCTCACCCGGACTAGCGGGGACCTACGAGCAGTACTTC
>-|15|-|TRBV7-2|TRBJ1-6
CASSLLGHNNSPLHF
TGTGCCAGCAGCTTATTAGGACATAATAATTCACCCCTCCACTTT
>TRBD1|15|-|TRBV7-9|TRBJ1-4
CASSSPGGSNEKLFF
TGTGCCAGCAGCTCGCCAGGGGGCTCTAATGAAAAACTGTTTTTT
>TRBD2|17|-|TRBV7-7|TRBJ2-5
CASSLGRLAGAQETQYF
TGTGCTAGCAGCTTAGGTCGACTAGCGGGAGCTCAGGAGACCCAGTACTTC
>-|16|-|TRBV28|TRBJ1-2
CASSGQGFGRLPGYTF
TGTGCCAGCAGCGGACAAGGGTTCGGGCGCCTTCCTGGCTACACCTTC
>TRBD1|13|-|TRBV2|TRBJ2-7
CASSSGTGGEQYF
TGTGCCAGCAGTTCCGGGACAGGGGGCGAGCAGTACTTC
>TRBD2|12|-|TRBV19|TRBJ2-7
CASKRTSENQYF
TGTGCCAGTAAAAGGACTAGCGAGAACCAGTACTTC
>-|18|-|TRBV7-9|TRBJ2-5
CASSSTGRGSIVQETQYF
TGTGCCAGCAGCTCCACCGGTCGGGGGTCAATTGTCCAAGAGACCCAGTACTTC
>-|16|-|TRBV5-6|TRBJ1-3
CASSPGGDFSGNTIYF
TGTGCCAGCAGCCCCGGCGGAGATTTCTCTGGAAACACCATATATTTT
>TRBD1|15|-|TRBV4-1|TRBJ2-7
CASSQRPDRLYEQYF
TGCGCCAGCAGCCAGAGGCCGGACAGGCTTTACGAGCAGTACTTC
>-|18|-|TRBV28|TRBJ1-5
CASSSRGNPSTSNQPQHF
TGTGCCAGCAGTTCAAGGGGGAACCCTTCTACTAGCAATCAGCCCCAGCATTTT
>-|13|-|TRBV3-1/TRBV3-2|TRBJ1-1
CASSLQGKAEAFF
TGTGCCAGCAGCCTTCAGGGGAAAGCTGAAGCTTTCTTT
>-|15|-|TRBV28|TRBJ1-4
CASRPTTGTNEKLFF
TGTGCCAGCCGCCCCACGACAGGAACTAATGAAAAACTGTTTTTT
>TRBD2|15|-|TRBV28|TRBJ2-1
CASSFISGSGHEQFF
TGTGCCAGCAGTTTTATTAGCGGGAGCGGTCATGAGCAGTTCTTC
>-|13|-|TRBV25-1|TRBJ2-7
CASSGSPLYEQYF
TGTGCCAGCAGTGGTAGCCCCCTTTACGAGCAGTACTTC
>-|15|-|TRBV27|TRBJ1-1
CASSLYSGVDTEAFF
TGTGCCAGCAGTTTGTATTCAGGGGTGGACACTGAAGCTTTCTTT
>-|14|-|TRBV14|TRBJ1-1
CASSSLGGKTEAFF
TGTGCCAGCAGCTCCCTGGGAGGGAAAACTGAAGCTTTCTTT
>-|13|-|TRBV19|TRBJ1-2
CASRTGQAYGYTF
TGTGCCAGTAGAACGGGACAAGCTTATGGCTACACCTTC
>-|17|-|TRBV30|TRBJ2-3
CAWSSHSTGEVTDTQYF
TGTGCCTGGAGTTCCCACTCAACAGGGGAGGTAACAGATACGCAGTATTTT
>TRBD1|12|-|TRBV7-9|TRBJ2-7
CASSGQFYEQYF
TGTGCCAGCTCGGGACAGTTCTACGAGCAGTACTTC
>-|13|few|TRBV7-9|TRBJ2-1
CASRRGSQNEQFF
TGTGCCAGCAGAAGGGGGAGTCAGAATGAGCAGTTCTTC
>TRBD1|16|-|TRBV18|TRBJ1-4
CASSLSEQGAREKLFF
TGTGCCAGCTCCCTCTCGGAACAGGGGGCCCGCGAAAAACTGTTTTTT
>TRBD1|14|-|TRBV5-6|TRBJ2-5
CASSQGQGQETQYF
TGTGCCAGCAGCCAGGGACAGGGGCAAGAGACCCAGTACTTC
>-|12|-|TRBV29-1|TRBJ2-7
CSVEWTLGEQYF
TGCAGCGTTGAGTGGACTCTCGGGGAGCAGTACTTC
>TRBD2|15|-|TRBV11-3|TRBJ2-1
CASSLGLAGPREQFF
TGTGCCAGCAGCTTAGGGTTAGCGGGGCCTAGGGAGCAGTTCTTC
>-|15|-|TRBV10-3|TRBJ2-7
CAISELGDGVDEQYF
TGTGCCATCAGTGAGTTAGGGGATGGAGTCGACGAGCAGTACTTC
>-|16|-|TRBV19|TRBJ1-1
CASSIDKGGPNTEAFF
TGTGCCAGTAGTATAGATAAAGGGGGTCCGAACACTGAAGCTTTCTTT
>-|13|-|TRBV4-2|TRBJ2-1
CASGVREYNEQFF
TGTGCCAGCGGGGTTCGGGAGTACAATGAGCAGTTCTTC
>-|17|-|TRBV9|TRBJ2-1
CASSVLFSARGNNEQFF
TGTGCCAGCAGCGTATTATTTAGCGCCCGGGGAAACAATGAGCAGTTCTTC
>-|15|-|TRBV30|TRBJ1-5
CAWSPPPGVNQPQHF
TGTGCCTGGAGTCCCCCCCCAGGGGTCAATCAGCCCCAGCATTTT
>TRBD1|17|once|TRBV9|TRBJ1-2
CASSVASGTGLTYGYTF
TGTGCCAGCAGCGTAGCATCCGGGACAGGGCTAACCTATGGCTACACCTTC
>-|16|-|TRBV5-1|TRBJ1-2
CASSWIGTPGDYGYTF
TGCGCCAGCAGCTGGATAGGGACCCCGGGGGACTATGGCTACACCTTC
>-|14|-|TRBV20-1|TRBJ1-4
CSASGDSSGEKLFF
TGCAGTGCTAGTGGCGACAGCTCGGGTGAAAAACTGTTTTTT
>-|13|-|TRBV12-3/TRBV12-4|TRBJ1-2
CASRARENYGYTF
TGTGCCAGCAGAGCCCGGGAAAACTATGGCTACACCTTC
>-|15|once|TRBV5-1|TRBJ2-2
CASSLDRANTGELFF
TGCGCCAGCAGCTTGGACCGCGCGAACACCGGGGAGCTGTTTTTT
>TRBD2|19|-|TRBV3-1/TRBV3-2|TRBJ2-3
CASSPRGFATSGTSDTQYF
TGTGCCAGCAGCCCTAGGGGGTTTGCGACTAGCGGCACGTCAGATACGCAGTATTTT
>-|14|-|TRBV5-1|TRBJ2-1
CASSLVRDNNEQFF
TGCGCCAGCAGCTTGGTTCGGGACAACAATGAGCAGTTCTTC
>-|13|-|TRBV5-4|TRBJ2-5
CASSLDFQETQYF
TGTGCCAGCAGCTTGGACTTCCAAGAGACCCAGTACTTC
>TRBD1|15|-|TRBV4-1|TRBJ2-1
CASSQGDRVGNEQFF
TGCGCCAGCAGCCAGGGGGACAGGGTTGGCAATGAGCAGTTCTTC
>TRBD1|15|-|TRBV3-1/TRBV3-2|TRBJ2-3
CASSPRQGRTDTQYF
TGTGCCAGCAGCCCTCGACAGGGGAGAACAGATACGCAGTATTTT
>TRBD2|14|-|TRBV6-5|TRBJ2-7
CATYPGLAEHEQYF
TGTGCCACCTATCCCGGACTAGCGGAACACGAGCAGTACTTC
>TRBD1|14|-|TRBV28|TRBJ2-7
CASSLGQGAHEQYF
TGTGCCAGCAGTTTGGGACAGGGGGCCCACGAGCAGTACTTC